These 28 T cell receptor beta chains were all obtained from the same sample, sequenced in a study of tumor and adjacent non-tumor tissue in lung cancer. This sample's RNA came from whole unsorted tissue. TCRbeta libraries were built with three rounds of nested PCR, modified from ARM-PCR. MiXCR, run by TCRdb on the multiplex PCR reads, gives a single entry per CDR3 protein. The top ten hold roughly 13% of the sample, which has fewer than 80,000 distinct CDR3 sequences, around 70% seen once. What was sequenced was lung tumor tissue. Source of these receptors: a woman aged 70 to 79 with non-small cell lung cancer.

The rearrangement links TRBV18 to TRBJ1-2; D gene unclear. Deletions cut 1 base from V and 4 bases from J, with 10 bases between. Germline V CDR1 and CDR2: KGHSH, LQKENI. CDR3 length: 14 amino acids. CDR3 amino acids: CASSPHAETYGYTF. CDR3 in DNA: TGTGCCAGCTCACCACATGCAGAGACCTATGGCTACACCTTC.

As DNA, the CDR3 is TGCAGGGTCGAAGATCACGGACAGTATGGCACAGATACGCAGTATTTT. It specifies CRVEDHGQYGTDTQYF. This rearrangement joins TRBV29-1 to TRBJ2-3; a possible D gene is TRBD1 (6 bases). Germline V CDR1 and CDR2: SQVTM, ANQGSEA. The CDR3 sequence is 16 residues long.

This rearrangement joins TRBV11-3 to TRBJ2-7, with TRBD1 as a possible D gene (5 bases). This CDR3 region has 12 residues. Germline CDR1 reads SGHNT; CDR2 reads YENEEA. Trimming took off 0 bases at V and 6 bases at J, with 6 bases between the two ends. This CDR3 is CASSLERGEQYF. In DNA form, the CDR3 reads TGTGCCAGCAGCTTAGAAAGGGGCGAGCAGTACTTC.

The chain uses TRBV6-5 and TRBJ2-7; D possibly corresponds to TRBD1 (5 bases). V was shortened by 7 bases and J by 8 bases, with 27 bases between the two germline ends. CDR3 length equals 16 residues. Germline V gene data show CDR1 as MNHEY and CDR2 as SVGAGI. Here the CDR3 DNA reads TGTGCCAGCACGGTAGGGGCACTTGCAGGAGCCGGCAAGCAGTACTTC. This gives the protein CASTVGALAGAGKQYF.

Regarding this clonotype: The CDR3 carries no conserved terminal phenylalanine or tryptophan, so it likely arises from a read error. The V and J genes are TRBV12-3 or TRBV12-4 and TRBJ2-5; D possibly corresponds to TRBD1 (6 bases). This CDR3 has 14 amino acids. V lost 7 bases to trimming and J lost 5 bases, with 17 bases between them. The CDR3 spells CASNLDRNRETQYL. The CDR3 coding sequence is TGTGCCAGCAACCTAGACAGGAATCGGGAGACCCAGTACCTC.

This clonotype was observed many times. The chain has TRBV20-1 and TRBJ2-3, with 9 bases fitting TRBD2. CDR3 length: 17 amino acids. V lost 0 bases to trimming and J lost 0 bases; unmatched junction nucleotides: 7. CDR1 is DFQATT and CDR2 is SNEGSKA in the germline V gene (reference sequence). The CDR3 spells CSARDPRTSVSTDTQYF. Written as DNA, the CDR3 is TGCAGTGCTAGAGATCCCCGGACTAGCGTTAGCACAGATACGCAGTATTTT.

V is TRBV30 and J is TRBJ1-3, with TRBD1 identical over 8 bases. The germline V gene encodes CDR1 GTSNPN and CDR2 SVGIG (reference sequence). The CDR3 sequence is 16 residues long. Losses at the gene ends were 1 base for V and 2 bases for J; bases not matched to a gene: 7. The CDR3 nucleotides are TGTGCCTGGAGTGGGACAGGGTTTTCTACTGGAAACACCATATATTTT. This sequence encodes CAWSGTGFSTGNTIYF.

This clonotype has ten or more counts. This sequence joins TRBV4-2 and TRBJ1-4, with D possibly being TRBD1 (5 bases). CDR1 is LGHNA and CDR2 is YNFKEQ in the germline V gene. The CDR3 length is 14 residues. Trimming cost V 5 bases and J 7 bases, with 14 bases left between them. For the CDR3, the DNA is TGTGCCAGCAGCGGGGGAGGGGACCTTGAAAAACTGTTTTTT. This translates into CASSGGGDLEKLFF.

Concerning this clonotype: Its ends do not fully match the called genes, so a read error is possible. This chain joins TRBV6-5 and TRBJ1-1; tentative D call: TRBD1 (5 bases). The length of the CDR3 is 15 residues. Germline lookup yields CDR1 MNHEY and CDR2 SVGAGI. The CDR3 region is CTRSSRPLRGTEAFF. The CDR3 nucleotides read TGTACCAGGAGCTCCCGGCCCCTGCGGGGGACTGAAGCTTTCTTT.

The chain combines TRBV2 with TRBJ1-1; D unclear. This CDR3 spans 13 amino acids. Germline V gene lookup returns CDR1 SNHLY and CDR2 FYNNEI. Trimming took 6 bases from V and 1 from J, leaving 9 bases between them. The CDR3 nucleotides read TGTGCCAGCAGGCCGACACAGAACACTGAAGCTTTCTTT. This translates into CASRPTQNTEAFF.

V gene TRBV11-3 combines with J gene TRBJ2-7; unclear D gene. With the DNA end fitting TRBJ2-5 better, the J assignment may be wrong. The CDR3 totals 13 residues. CDR1 and CDR2 from the germline V gene are SGHNT and YENEEA. For the CDR3, the DNA is TGTGCCAGCAGCTTGCCACCGCAAGAGACCCAGTACTTC. Translating it yields CASSLPPQETQYF.

The chain couples TRBV7-3 to TRBJ2-3; D gene unclear. The ends were cut back, 3 bases at V and 2 bases at J, with 9 bases in the middle. CDR3 length: 14 amino acids. Germline CDR1 SGHTA, CDR2 FQGTGA. The CDR3 nucleotides are TGTGCCAGCAGCTTTGAGCGATCCACAGATACGCAGTATTTT. The encoded protein is CASSFERSTDTQYF.

Regarding this clonotype: A much larger clone differs by one base, so this may be a read error. This chain joins TRBV12-3 or TRBV12-4 and TRBJ2-2, with D perhaps TRBD2 (6 bases). The CDR3 contains 16 residues. V gave up 3 bases and J gave up 3 bases, with 14 bases separating them. CDR3: CASSLANGSHTGELFF. The CDR3 DNA follows: TGTGCCAGCAGTTTGGCTAACGGGAGTCACACCGGGGAGCTGTTTTTT.

This clonotype was observed a single time. A much larger clonotype is one base distant, so this may be a read error. V usage is TRBV10-3 and J usage is TRBJ2-3; possibly TRBD2 for D (5 bases). The CDR3 is 15 amino acids. Germline values: CDR1 ENHRY, CDR2 SYGVKD. This chain's CDR3 is CAISGTLEATDRQYF. DNA of the CDR3: TGTGCCATCAGTGGGACTCTCGAGGCCACAGATAGGCAGTATTTT.

This clonotype has ten or more counts. The chain uses TRBV28 and TRBJ2-7; maybe TRBD2 (6 bases). Between the trimmed V and J ends, which lost 5 bases and 5 bases, there was a span of 19 bases. Germline V lookup: CDR1 MDHEN, CDR2 SYDVKM. The CDR3 has 15 amino acids. CDR3 DNA sequence: TGTGCCAGCAGTCCCCCCGTGGGGGGTGCAGACGAGCAGTACTTC. This translates into CASSPPVGGADEQYF.

As concerns this clonotype: At one end, the junction sequence differs from germline, possibly due to a read error. This sequence joins TRBV20-1 and TRBJ2-1; tentatively, D is TRBD1 (7 bases). The CDR3 runs to 17 residues. Germline V gene data show CDR1 as DFQATT and CDR2 as SNEGSKA (reference sequence). In nucleotides, the CDR3 is TGCAATGCTAGAGATACCCGCGGAGGGGGCTTCGGAAATGAGCAGTTCTTC. Translating gives CNARDTRGGGFGNEQFF.

Remarks on this clonotype: Because the CDR3 is missing its conserved closing phenylalanine or tryptophan, this is likely a read error. CDR3 loop: CASSLDRADTEAFP. The CDR3 DNA follows: TGTGCCAGCAGCTTGGACAGGGCGGACACTGAAGCTTTCCCT. The V and J genes are TRBV5-4 and TRBJ1-1, with D perhaps matching TRBD1 (6 bases). The CDR3 covers 14 residues. With 0 bases removed from V and 3 bases from J, the gap between germline ends came to 9 bases. Germline V gene data show CDR1 as SGHNT and CDR2 as YYREEE (reference sequence).

This rearrangement joins TRBV20-1 to TRBJ2-3; TRBD2 matches at 12 bases. CDR3 length equals 14 residues. The germline V gene has CDR1 DFQATT and CDR2 SNEGSKA (reference sequence). J was trimmed by 10 bases and V by 6 bases; bases with no gene match: 11. CDR3 protein: CSATATSGSAAQYF. Written as DNA, the CDR3 is TGCAGTGCGACCGCGACTAGCGGGAGTGCGGCGCAGTATTTT.

This clonotype was recorded a few times. The junction differs from germline at one of its ends, possibly a read error. The gene calls are TRBV9 and TRBJ2-5, with D tentatively TRBD1 or TRBD2 (6 bases each). CDR3 size: 16 residues. Per germline, CDR1 SGDLS and CDR2 YYNGEE. The CDR3 sequence: CASSVARDTGGETQYF. The DNA of the CDR3 is TGTGCCAGCAGTGTAGCTAGGGACACCGGGGGAGAGACCCAGTACTTC.

This clonotype was seen a few times. The genes are TRBV4-1 and TRBJ1-2; D perhaps matches TRBD1 (5 bases). This CDR3 is built from 10 residues. Germline V lookup: CDR1 MGHRA, CDR2 YSYEKL. The DNA for the CDR3 is TGCGCTAGCCAAGAGGGACGGGGCACCTTC. It yields the protein CASQEGRGTF.

The rearrangement joins TRBV12-3 or TRBV12-4 to TRBJ2-1; either TRBD1 or TRBD2 may fit D (5 bases each). The V and J ends lost 4 bases and 1 base respectively, with 11 bases between them. The CDR3 has 15 amino acids. The CDR3 nucleotides read TGTGCCAGCAGTTCCACCGGGGCATCCTACAATGAGCAGTTCTTC. Translating it yields CASSSTGASYNEQFF.

This clonotype came up a few times. This chain links TRBV19 with TRBJ1-1; D is ambiguous. The V gene's germline CDR1 is LNHDA and CDR2 SQIVND (reference sequence). The CDR3 is 16 residues long. Deletions cut 5 bases from V and 1 base from J, with 17 bases between. The CDR3 protein is CASSLGPGRENTEAFF. The CDR3 DNA sequence: TGTGCCAGTAGTTTGGGTCCGGGCCGTGAGAACACTGAAGCTTTCTTT. Full variable domain (rest looked up from reference TRBV19 and TRBJ1-1): DGGITQSPKYLFRKEGQNVTLSCEQNLNHDAMYWYRQDPGQGLRLIYYSQIVNDFQKGDIAEGYSVSREKKESFPLTVTSAQKNPTAFYLCASSLGPGRENTEAFFGQGTRLTVV.

The CDR3 region has the DNA TGCGCCAGCAGTGAGTCGGATAGGGCTGAAGCTTTCTTT. The encoded protein is CASSESDRAEAFF. V and J are TRBV10-1 and TRBJ1-1, with unresolved D. V dropped 0 bases and J dropped 6 bases, with 8 bases sitting between them. CDR3 length: 13 residues. CDR1 and CDR2 (germline): WNHNN, SYGVQD (reference sequence).

Concerning this clonotype: An end of the junction does not agree with germline; a read error may underlie this. The rearrangement joins TRBV6-5 to TRBJ1-4, with unresolved D. The V gene's germline CDR1 is MNHEY and CDR2 SVGAGI. The CDR3 is made up of 14 amino acids. CDR3 region: CASSYSRRDETLFF. DNA of the CDR3: TGTGCCAGCAGTTACTCACGGCGGGATGAAACACTGTTTTTT.

A note on this clonotype: As the CDR3 is not closed by the conserved phenylalanine or tryptophan, this likely results from a read error. The gene calls are TRBV28 and TRBJ2-5; tentatively, D is TRBD1 (6 bases). The length of the CDR3 is 12 residues. CDR1 and CDR2 (germline): MDHEN, SYDVKM. CDR3 sequence (DNA): TGTGTCAGCAGAGGACAGCAAGAGACCCAGTACCTC. Amino acid sequence: CVSRGQQETQYL.

Remarks on this clonotype: The junction does not match germline at one end; this may be a read error. The gene calls are TRBV29-1 and TRBJ1-3; D might be TRBD1 (5 bases). This CDR3 is 14 amino acids long. Germline V gene data show CDR1 as SQVTM and CDR2 as ANQGSEA. The CDR3 bases are TGCAGCGCGTCCGGGACGGACTCTGGAAGCACCATATATTTT. Its translation: CSASGTDSGSTIYF.

A word on this clonotype: An end of the junction differs from the germline gene, which may be a read error. The chain carries TRBV11-1 and TRBJ1-2, with unresolved D. The CDR3 consists of 14 residues. Germline lookup yields CDR1 SGHAT and CDR2 FQDESV (reference sequence). The CDR3 DNA reads TGTGCCAGCAGTTATTCGGGAGTTGACTATGGTTACACCTTC. Encoded protein: CASSYSGVDYGYTF.

The chain joins TRBV11-2 to TRBJ1-1; D is uncertain. CDR3 size: 13 residues. Germline V gene data show CDR1 as SGHAT and CDR2 as FQNNGV. Trimming took off 2 bases at V and 2 bases at J, with 6 bases between the two ends. CDR3 sequence: CASSLTHNTEAFF. In nucleotides, the CDR3 is TGTGCCAGCAGCTTAACGCACAACACTGAAGCTTTCTTT. The full variable domain, completed using reference TRBV11-2 and TRBJ1-1, is EAGVAQSPRYKIIEKRQSVAFWCNPISGHATLYWYQQILGQGPKLLIQFQNNGVVDDSQLPKDRFSAERLKGVDSTLKIQPAKLEDSAVYLCASSLTHNTEAFFGQGTRLTVV.